One sample yielded the 31 T cell receptor beta chains listed below, sequenced in a study of siplizumab effects on memory and regulatory T cells. Sequenced by immunoSEQ multiplex PCR; TCRdb stores in-frame clones only, minus some. This table has 57,000 or so clones, approximately 95% appearing once. Material: CD8+ T cells sorted from blood. All receptors derive from a human donor in good health.

The V call is TRBV6-1, the J call TRBJ2-3; 7 bases map to TRBD1. This CDR3 contains 14 residues. CDR1 and CDR2 (germline): MNHNS, SASEGT. Unmatched junction bases numbered 6, after V lost 8 bases and J lost 1 base. The CDR3 loop reads CASELGQGTDTQYF. The DNA of the CDR3 is TGTGCCAGCGAACTTGGACAGGGCACAGATACGCAGTATTTT.

This CDR3 reads CASKTSGTTGELFF. The CDR3 DNA sequence: TGTGCCAGCAAAACCAGCGGGACCACCGGGGAGCTGTTTTTT. The V and J genes are TRBV6-4 and TRBJ2-2, with 7 bases that match TRBD2. The CDR3 has 14 amino acids. CDR1 and CDR2 from the germline V gene are MRHNA and SNTAGT. After removal of 7 bases from V and 4 bases from J, the junction contained 6 bases not matched to a gene.

CDR3 coding DNA: TGTGCCAGCAGTCGACAGGGACCCTATAGCAATCAGCCCCAGCATTTT. It is translated as CASSRQGPYSNQPQHF. The chain employs TRBV5-6 and TRBJ1-5; TRBD1 matches 7 bases. The CDR3 totals 16 residues. The ends lost 5 bases at V and 0 bases at J; junction bases unmatched: 8. The V gene's germline CDR1 is SGHDT and CDR2 YYEEEE.

This chain connects TRBV6-1 to TRBJ1-5; D is unclear. Per the germline V gene, CDR1 is MNHNS and CDR2 is SASEGT. This CDR3 has 15 amino acids. The V and J ends lost 1 base and 6 bases respectively, with 13 bases between them. CDR3 bases: TGTGCCAGCAGTGAAGAGCGGGTTGGGGTTCAGCCCCAGCATTTT. It yields the protein CASSEERVGVQPQHF.

This clone appeared a single time. The chain employs TRBV27 and TRBJ2-3; no reliable D call. Germline CDR1 is MNHEY and CDR2 is SMNVEV (reference sequence). Trimming took 5 bases from V and 4 from J, leaving 16 bases between them. This CDR3 is built from 15 residues. The chain's CDR3 is CASSPRPYRPDTQYF. In DNA, the CDR3 is TGTGCCAGCAGTCCTCGGCCCTATAGACCAGATACGCAGTATTTT.

The V and J genes are TRBV10-3 and TRBJ1-1, with 7 bases that match TRBD1. The CDR3 length is 16 residues. The germline gives CDR1 ENHRY, CDR2 SYGVKD. The V gene end was trimmed by 6 bases and the J gene end by 7 bases; junction bases not matched to a gene: 17. The CDR3 DNA is TGTGCCATCAGGGAGGAAGGGGGCGCGTTCGCCGGTGAAGCTTTCTTT. It is translated as CAIREEGGAFAGEAFF.

This clone appeared a few times. The chain uses TRBV9 and TRBJ2-7; D is ambiguous. V was trimmed by 0 bases and J by 2 bases, leaving 6 bases between them. The germline V gene has CDR1 SGDLS and CDR2 YYNGEE. The CDR3 extends over 13 amino acids. The CDR3 bases are TGTGCCAGCAGCGTAGATAGCACCTACGAGCAGTACTTC. It codes for CASSVDSTYEQYF.

This clone was seen just once. J is TRBJ2-7 and V is TRBV28; TRBD2 aligns across 14 bases. The CDR3 sequence is 18 residues long. The ends lost 1 base at V and 0 bases at J; junction bases unmatched: 5. Germline V gives CDR1 MDHEN, CDR2 SYDVKM. Here the CDR3 DNA reads TGTGCCAGCAGTTTATACCCGGGACTAGCGGGAGCCTCCTACGAGCAGTACTTC. Encoded protein: CASSLYPGLAGASYEQYF.

The chain uses TRBV27 and TRBJ1-5; 7 positions match TRBD1. Germline CDR1 MNHEY, CDR2 SMNVEV (reference sequence). With 5 bases clipped from V and 4 bases from J, the junction kept 5 bases outside the gene matches. The CDR3 covers 14 residues. The CDR3, as DNA: TGTGCCAGCAGTGGGACAGCACTTAATCAGCCCCAGCATTTT. Its translation: CASSGTALNQPQHF.

The chain has TRBV11-3 and TRBJ2-1; D is unclear. Trimming removed 1 base at V and 0 bases at J, with 13 bases between. The CDR3 loop spans 17 amino acids. From germline, CDR1 is SGHNT and CDR2 YENEEA. Written as DNA, the CDR3 is TGTGCCAGCAGCTTAGCTAGAGATGGAAGCTCCTACAATGAGCAGTTCTTC. Residues: CASSLARDGSSYNEQFF. Drawing the rest from reference TRBV11-3 and TRBJ2-1, the complete variable domain is EAGVVQSPRYKIIEKKQPVAFWCNPISGHNTLYWYLQNLGQGPELLIRYENEEAVDDSQLPKDRFSAERLKGVDSTLKIQPAELGDSAVYLCASSLARDGSSYNEQFFGPGTRLTVL.

The J gene is TRBJ2-3, the V gene TRBV28, with 8 positions matching TRBD1. With 2 bases clipped from V and 5 bases from J, the junction kept 6 bases outside the gene matches. The CDR3 is made up of 15 amino acids. The germline V gene encodes CDR1 MDHEN and CDR2 SYDVKM. The CDR3 loop is CASSLGQGGLDTQYF. The CDR3 nucleotides read TGTGCCAGCAGTTTAGGACAGGGTGGTTTAGATACGCAGTATTTT.

The chain uses TRBV19 and TRBJ2-1, with 9 positions matching TRBD1. This CDR3 is 14 amino acids long. From germline, CDR1 is LNHDA and CDR2 SQIVND (reference sequence). V dropped 5 bases and J dropped 9; count of bases not matched to a gene: 8. CDR3 bases: TGTGCCAGTAGTCCGGGACAGGGCGCGGTTGAGCAGTTCTTC. It codes for CASSPGQGAVEQFF.

The chain links TRBV7-2 to TRBJ2-3; D unresolved. The CDR3 is 15 amino acids. Germline assignment: CDR1 SGHTA and CDR2 FQGNSA. V lost 0 bases and J 2 bases, leaving 9 bases between the germline ends. In DNA, the CDR3 is TGTGCCAGCAGCTTAGCTGTTGAGTTCACAGATACGCAGTATTTT. Translated, it gives CASSLAVEFTDTQYF. Together with reference TRBV7-2 and TRBJ2-3, the CDR3 gives the full variable domain: GAGVSQSPSNKVTEKGKDVELRCDPISGHTALYWYRQSLGQGLEFLIYFQGNSAPDKSGLPSDRFSAERTGGSVSTLTIQRTQQEDSAVYLCASSLAVEFTDTQYFGPGTRLTVL.

This clone appeared a single time. The gene calls are TRBV9 and TRBJ2-1, with unresolved D. Germline V gene sequence: CDR1 SGDLS, CDR2 YYNGEE. CDR3 length equals 13 residues. Trimming left V 3 bases short and J 8 bases short, with 12 bases between. The CDR3 here is CASSAGIGDEQFF. The CDR3 bases are TGTGCCAGCAGCGCAGGAATTGGGGATGAGCAGTTCTTC.

This chain uses TRBV6-5 with TRBJ2-7; 11 bases match TRBD2. V was pared by 6 bases and J by 3 bases, with 7 bases of the junction left unmatched. In germline, CDR1 is MNHEY, CDR2 SVGAGI. The CDR3 runs to 15 residues. CDR3 protein: CASRQYSGRGYEQYF. Here the CDR3 DNA reads TGTGCCAGCAGACAGTATAGCGGGAGGGGCTACGAGCAGTACTTC.

Here the CDR3 reads CSVEDSGVEETQYF. The DNA of the CDR3 is TGCAGCGTTGAAGATAGCGGGGTCGAAGAGACCCAGTACTTC. This chain connects TRBV29-1 to TRBJ2-5, with 8 bases that match TRBD2. V dropped 0 bases and J dropped 3; count of bases not matched to a gene: 3. From germline, CDR1 is SQVTM and CDR2 ANQGSEA. The CDR3 length is 14 residues. Combining the CDR3 with reference TRBV29-1 and TRBJ2-5 gives the whole variable domain SAVISQKPSRDICQRGTSLTIQCQVDSQVTMMFWYRQQPGQSLTLIATANQGSEATYESGFVIDKFPISRPNLTFSTLTVSNMSPEDSSIYLCSVEDSGVEETQYFGPGTRLLVL.

The chain combines TRBV19 with TRBJ1-5; D is perhaps TRBD1 (5 bases). There are 14 residues in the CDR3. The V end was cut by 7 bases, the J end by 6 bases, with 16 bases between. CDR1 is LNHDA, CDR2 SQIVND, per germline (reference sequence). CDR3 protein: CASNGAKWSQPQHF. DNA of the CDR3: TGTGCCAGTAATGGGGCGAAATGGTCTCAGCCCCAGCATTTT.

The gene calls are TRBV7-3 and TRBJ2-7, with TRBD1 identical over 11 bases. The CDR3 loop spans 15 amino acids. V lost 5 bases to trimming and J lost 5 bases; unmatched junction nucleotides: 8. Germline-derived CDR1 and CDR2 are SGHTA and FQGTGA. This CDR3 reads CASSTDGTGGNEQYF. As DNA, the CDR3 is TGTGCCAGCAGCACGGACGGGACAGGGGGTAACGAGCAGTACTTC.

The chain has TRBV13 and TRBJ1-4; D may be TRBD1 (6 bases). CDR1 and CDR2 from the germline V gene are PRHDT and FYEKMQ (reference sequence). The V end lost 5 bases, the J end lost 8 bases, and 18 bases lay between the germline ends. The CDR3 loop spans 15 amino acids. CDR3 in DNA: TGTGCCAGCAGCCCGGGGGCCTCCCGAGGGGAAAAACTGTTTTTT. It codes for CASSPGASRGEKLFF.

This chain uses TRBV11-2 with TRBJ1-5; D uncertain. The CDR3 consists of 15 residues. Germline V gene data show CDR1 as SGHAT and CDR2 as FQNNGV. Trimming removed 0 bases from V and 3 bases from J, with 9 bases in between. CDR3 in amino acids: CASSLDRQDNQPQHF. CDR3 nucleotide sequence: TGTGCCAGCAGCTTAGACAGGCAGGACAATCAGCCCCAGCATTTT.

J is TRBJ2-7 and V is TRBV7-9; the D gene is possibly TRBD2 (6 bases). Trimming shortened V by 5 bases and J by 5 bases, and 10 bases separated the two germline ends. CDR3 length equals 12 residues. Germline V gene data show CDR1 as SEHNR and CDR2 as FQNEAQ (reference sequence). For the CDR3, the DNA is TGTGCCAGCAGCGGTAGGGAGGACGAGCAGTACTTC. Its protein product is CASSGREDEQYF.

In its sample, this clone was seen once. V and J are TRBV7-8 and TRBJ2-5, with 9 nucleotides matching TRBD2. The junction had 8 bases not matched to a gene; V was cut back by 5 bases and J by 4 bases. The CDR3 extends over 15 amino acids. Germline lookup yields CDR1 SGHVS and CDR2 FQNEAQ. The DNA for the CDR3 is TGTGCCAGCAGCGAAATAGCGGGAGCTGGAGAGACCCAGTACTTC. Translating gives CASSEIAGAGETQYF. Complete variable domain (other parts from reference TRBV7-8 and TRBJ2-5): GAGVSQSPRYKVAKRGQDVALRCDPISGHVSLFWYQQALGQGPEFLTYFQNEAQLDKSGLPSDRFFAERPEGSVSTLKIQRTQQEDSAVYLCASSEIAGAGETQYFGPGTRLLVL.

The chain combines TRBV7-1 with TRBJ2-1; no definite D call. TRBV7-1 is treated as an ORF (open reading frame) with a function not yet certain. The CDR3 is 13 residues long. V was pared by 4 bases and J by 4 bases, with 8 bases between. In nucleotides, the CDR3 is TGTGCCAGCAGCTTAGGACCTTACAATGAGCAGTTCTTC. It yields the protein CASSLGPYNEQFF.

The V and J genes are TRBV15 and TRBJ2-3; D possibly matches TRBD1 or TRBD2 (8 bases each). The germline V gene has CDR1 LNHNV and CDR2 YYDKDF (reference sequence). V lost 7 bases and J lost 6, with 20 bases in between. The CDR3 is made up of 15 amino acids. The CDR3 DNA sequence: TGTGCCACCACGGGGGGGGACAGGAGAGGGGATACGCAGTATTTT. Residues: CATTGGDRRGDTQYF.

In its sample, this clone was seen a few times. The chain couples TRBV6-1 to TRBJ1-2, with D perhaps matching TRBD1 (6 bases). CDR1 and CDR2 (germline): MNHNS, SASEGT. V was clipped by 3 bases and J by 4 bases, with 15 bases between them. CDR3 length: 15 residues. Here the CDR3 reads CASSDSSTGTYGYTF. As DNA, the CDR3 is TGTGCCAGCAGTGATTCTTCGACAGGAACCTATGGCTACACCTTC.

This chain links TRBV6-1 with TRBJ1-1, with D possibly being TRBD1 (6 bases). Trimming shortened V by 6 bases and J by 5 bases, and 16 bases separated the two germline ends. The germline V gene encodes CDR1 MNHNS and CDR2 SASEGT. The CDR3 extends over 14 amino acids. DNA of the CDR3: TGTGCCAGCAGAGAGGAGGGACACCCAACTGAAGCTTTCTTT. Amino acid sequence: CASREEGHPTEAFF.

The rearrangement joins TRBV7-9 to TRBJ2-5; TRBD2 agrees at 8 bases. CDR1 and CDR2 (germline): SEHNR, FQNEAQ (reference sequence). With 4 bases clipped from V and 1 base from J, the junction kept 11 bases outside the gene matches. The CDR3 is 17 amino acids. In DNA form, the CDR3 reads TGTGCCAGCAGCTCCCCCGGAGCCCGGGAGGGCCAAGAGACCCAGTACTTC. Translated, it gives CASSSPGAREGQETQYF.

The chain recombines TRBV6-5 with TRBJ2-7, with 11 positions matching TRBD2. CDR3 length: 15 amino acids. V trimming: 5 bases; J trimming: 5 bases; junction bases outside the gene matches: 8. Germline V gene data show CDR1 as MNHEY and CDR2 as SVGAGI. The CDR3 sequence is CASSPLAGGLDEQYF. The CDR3, as DNA: TGTGCCAGCAGTCCGCTAGCGGGAGGTCTCGACGAGCAGTACTTC.

This clone has only one observation. This chain joins TRBV28 and TRBJ2-7; 9 bases fit TRBD1. Germline trimming cut 3 bases from V and 2 bases from J; bases unmatched to any gene: 2. Looked up from germline, CDR1 is MDHEN and CDR2 is SYDVKM. This CDR3 has 14 residues. CDR3 nucleotide sequence: TGTGCCAGCAGTTTCGGGACAGGGACCTACGAGCAGTACTTC. This encodes CASSFGTGTYEQYF.

CDR3 DNA: TGCAGCGTCATCGACAGGGGGGCCTACGAGCAGTACTTC. Its translation: CSVIDRGAYEQYF. The gene calls are TRBV29-1 and TRBJ2-7; 9 nucleotides agree with TRBD1. V trimming: 6 bases; J trimming: 2 bases; junction bases outside the gene matches: 5. The CDR3 runs to 13 residues. CDR1 SQVTM and CDR2 ANQGSEA come from the germline V gene.

J is TRBJ1-2 and V is TRBV15; no firm D call. This CDR3 is built from 14 residues. V shed 5 bases and J shed 0 bases, with 10 bases lying between them. Germline values: CDR1 LNHNV, CDR2 YYDKDF (reference sequence). This CDR3 reads CATSSGEANYGYTF. The CDR3 DNA sequence: TGTGCCACCAGCTCAGGCGAAGCTAACTATGGCTACACCTTC.